This TCR beta chain emerged from a study of T cell changes during pregnancy in multiple sclerosis. Clones were sequenced by immunoSEQ multiplex PCR, and TCRdb holds only the in-frame ones, with some missing. The sample consists of 30,000 to 40,000 clones, approximately 94% of them appearing once. The CDR3 has 15 amino acids. Per germline, CDR1 SGHRS and CDR2 YFSETQ. J lost 6 bases, V lost 3 bases, and 10 bases had no gene match. This chain links TRBV5-1 with TRBJ2-7; TRBD2 matches 9 bases. The receptor was isolated from a female donor with multiple sclerosis, enrolled in a pregnancy study. Sequencing was performed on CD4+ T cells from peripheral blood mononuclear cells, taken in the second trimester of pregnancy. The CDR3 region has the DNA TGCGCCAGCAGCTGGACCAGGGTAGCGGGAGCCGAGCAGTACTTC. It codes for CASSWTRVAGAEQYF.